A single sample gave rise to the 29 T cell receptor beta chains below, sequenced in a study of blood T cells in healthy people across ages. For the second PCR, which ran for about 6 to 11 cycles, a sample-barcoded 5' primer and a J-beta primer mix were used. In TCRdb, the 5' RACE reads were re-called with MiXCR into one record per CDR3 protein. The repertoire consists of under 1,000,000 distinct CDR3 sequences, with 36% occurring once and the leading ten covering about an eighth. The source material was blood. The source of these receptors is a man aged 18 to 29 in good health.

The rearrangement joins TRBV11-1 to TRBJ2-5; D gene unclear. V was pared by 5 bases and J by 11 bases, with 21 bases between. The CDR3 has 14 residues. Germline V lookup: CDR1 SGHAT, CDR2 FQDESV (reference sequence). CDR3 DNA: TGTGCCAGCAGCGACGGATCTGAATACAATGAGCAGTACTTC. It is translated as CASSDGSEYNEQYF.

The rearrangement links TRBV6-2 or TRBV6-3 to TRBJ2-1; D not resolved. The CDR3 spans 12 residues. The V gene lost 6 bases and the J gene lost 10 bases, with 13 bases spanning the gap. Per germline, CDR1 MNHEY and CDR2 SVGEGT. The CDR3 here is CASRAGEYEQFF. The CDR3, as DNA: TGTGCCAGCAGGGCTGGCGAGTACGAGCAGTTCTTC.

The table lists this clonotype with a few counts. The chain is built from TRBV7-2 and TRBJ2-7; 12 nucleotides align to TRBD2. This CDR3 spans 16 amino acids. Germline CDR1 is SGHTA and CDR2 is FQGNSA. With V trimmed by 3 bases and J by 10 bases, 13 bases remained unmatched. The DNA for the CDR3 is TGTGCCAGCAGCTTTGAAAGACTAGCGGGGGCAACTATCCAGTACTTC. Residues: CASSFERLAGATIQYF.

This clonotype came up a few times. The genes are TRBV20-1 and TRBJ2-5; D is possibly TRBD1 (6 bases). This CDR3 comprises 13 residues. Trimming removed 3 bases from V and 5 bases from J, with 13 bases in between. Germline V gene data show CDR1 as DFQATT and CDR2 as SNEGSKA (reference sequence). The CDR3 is CSARGTPVETQYF. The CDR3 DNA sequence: TGCAGTGCTAGGGGGACACCGGTGGAGACCCAGTACTTC.

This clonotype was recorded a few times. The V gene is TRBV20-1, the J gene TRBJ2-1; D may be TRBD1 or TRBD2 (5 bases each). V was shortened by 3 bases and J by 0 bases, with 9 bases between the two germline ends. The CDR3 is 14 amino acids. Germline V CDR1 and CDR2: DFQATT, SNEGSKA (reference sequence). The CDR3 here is CSARLGDSYNEQFF. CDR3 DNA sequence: TGCAGTGCTAGGTTGGGGGACTCCTACAATGAGCAGTTCTTC.

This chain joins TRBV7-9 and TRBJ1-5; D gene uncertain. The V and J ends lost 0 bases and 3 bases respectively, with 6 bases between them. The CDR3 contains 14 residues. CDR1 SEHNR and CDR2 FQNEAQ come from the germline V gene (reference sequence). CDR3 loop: CASSLASDNQPQHF. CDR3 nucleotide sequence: TGTGCCAGCAGCTTAGCGTCAGACAATCAGCCCCAGCATTTT.

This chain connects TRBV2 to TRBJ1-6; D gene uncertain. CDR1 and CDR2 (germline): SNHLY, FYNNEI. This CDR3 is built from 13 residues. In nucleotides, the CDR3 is TGTCTCCTGGGCCAAAAACGGAATTCACCCCTCCACTTT. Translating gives CLLGQKRNSPLHF.

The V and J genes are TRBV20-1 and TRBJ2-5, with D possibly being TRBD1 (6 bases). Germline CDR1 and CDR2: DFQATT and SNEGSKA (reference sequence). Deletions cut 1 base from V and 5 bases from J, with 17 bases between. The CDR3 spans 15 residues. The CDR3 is CSARAQTGVLETQYF. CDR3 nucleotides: TGCAGTGCTAGAGCCCAGACAGGTGTCCTTGAGACCCAGTACTTC.

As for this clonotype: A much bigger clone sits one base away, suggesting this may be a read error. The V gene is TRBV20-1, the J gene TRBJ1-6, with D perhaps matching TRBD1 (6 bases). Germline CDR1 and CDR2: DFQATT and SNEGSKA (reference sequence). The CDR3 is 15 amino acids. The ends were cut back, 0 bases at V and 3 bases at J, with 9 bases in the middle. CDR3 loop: CSARDGQNYNSPLHF. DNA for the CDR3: TGCAGTGCTAGAGATGGACAGAACTATAATTCACCCCTCCACTTT.

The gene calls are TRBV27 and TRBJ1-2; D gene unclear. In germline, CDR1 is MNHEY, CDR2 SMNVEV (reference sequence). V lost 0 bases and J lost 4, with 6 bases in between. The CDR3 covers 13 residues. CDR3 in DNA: TGTGCCAGCAGTTTATCGGCTTTCTATGGCTACACCTTC. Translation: CASSLSAFYGYTF.

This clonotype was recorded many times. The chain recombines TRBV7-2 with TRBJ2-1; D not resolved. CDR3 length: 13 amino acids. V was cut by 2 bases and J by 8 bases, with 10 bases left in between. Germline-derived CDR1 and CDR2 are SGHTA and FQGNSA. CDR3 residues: CASSLPPRDEQFF. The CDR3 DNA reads TGTGCCAGCAGCTTACCCCCTAGGGATGAGCAGTTCTTC.

CDR3 nucleotide sequence: TGTGCCAGCAGTCTTACTCGGGGAGGCAATGAGCAGTTCTTC. It translates to CASSLTRGGNEQFF. The chain links TRBV6-2 or TRBV6-3 to TRBJ2-1, with D possibly matching TRBD2 (6 bases). The CDR3 covers 14 residues. In germline, CDR1 is MNHEY, CDR2 SVGEGT. V lost 5 bases and J 6 bases, leaving 14 bases between the germline ends.

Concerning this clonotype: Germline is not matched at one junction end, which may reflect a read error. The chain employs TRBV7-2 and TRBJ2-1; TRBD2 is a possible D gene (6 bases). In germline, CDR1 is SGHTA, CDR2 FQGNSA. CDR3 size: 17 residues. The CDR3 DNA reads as TGTGCCTGCAGCCCTGCGCGGGGACTGAGCTCCTACAATGAGCAGTTCTTC. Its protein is CACSPARGLSSYNEQFF.

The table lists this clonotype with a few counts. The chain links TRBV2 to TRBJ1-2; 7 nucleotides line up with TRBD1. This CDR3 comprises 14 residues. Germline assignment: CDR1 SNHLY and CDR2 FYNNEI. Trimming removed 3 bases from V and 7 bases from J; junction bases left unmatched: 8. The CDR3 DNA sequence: TGTGCCAGCAGTGATAGTTCGGCAGGGGGTGGCTACACCTTC. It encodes CASSDSSAGGGYTF.

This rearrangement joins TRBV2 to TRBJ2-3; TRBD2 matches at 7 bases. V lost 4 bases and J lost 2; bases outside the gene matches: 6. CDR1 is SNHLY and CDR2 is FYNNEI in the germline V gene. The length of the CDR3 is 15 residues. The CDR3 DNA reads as TGTGCCAGCAGTGGCGCGGGGGACTCCACAGATACGCAGTATTTT. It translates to CASSGAGDSTDTQYF. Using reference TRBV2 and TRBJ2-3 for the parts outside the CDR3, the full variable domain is EPEVTQTPSHQVTQMGQEVILRCVPISNHLYFYWYRQILGQKVEFLVSFYNNEISEKSEIFDDQFSVERPDGSNFTLKIRSTKLEDSAMYFCASSGAGDSTDTQYFGPGTRLTVL.

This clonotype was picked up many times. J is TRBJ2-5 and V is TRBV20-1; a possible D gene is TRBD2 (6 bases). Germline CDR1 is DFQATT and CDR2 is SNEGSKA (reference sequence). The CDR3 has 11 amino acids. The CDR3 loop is CRTAGQETQYF. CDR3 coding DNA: TGCAGGACAGCGGGCCAAGAGACCCAGTACTTC.

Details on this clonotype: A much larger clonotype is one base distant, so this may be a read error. The CDR3 DNA is TGTGCCAGCATCCTAGACTTCACCGAGCAGTACTTC. Encoded protein: CASILDFTEQYF. This chain joins TRBV5-6 and TRBJ2-7, with unresolved D. The ends were cut back, 6 bases at V and 6 bases at J, with 13 bases in the middle. The CDR3 is made up of 12 amino acids. Germline loops: CDR1 SGHDT, CDR2 YYEEEE.

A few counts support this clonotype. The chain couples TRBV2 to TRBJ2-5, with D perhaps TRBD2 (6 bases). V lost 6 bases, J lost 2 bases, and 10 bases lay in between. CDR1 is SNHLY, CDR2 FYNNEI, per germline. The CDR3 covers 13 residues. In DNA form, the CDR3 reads TGTGCCAGCAGAGAGGGACTTCAAGAGACCCAGTACTTC. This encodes CASREGLQETQYF. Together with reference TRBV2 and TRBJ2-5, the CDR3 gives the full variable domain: EPEVTQTPSHQVTQMGQEVILRCVPISNHLYFYWYRQILGQKVEFLVSFYNNEISEKSEIFDDQFSVERPDGSNFTLKIRSTKLEDSAMYFCASREGLQETQYFGPGTRLLVL.

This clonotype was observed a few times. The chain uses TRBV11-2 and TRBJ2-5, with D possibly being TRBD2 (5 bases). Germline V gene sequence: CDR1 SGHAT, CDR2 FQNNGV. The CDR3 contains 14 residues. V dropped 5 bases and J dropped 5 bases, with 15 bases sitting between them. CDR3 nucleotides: TGTGCCAGCAGCCCCGACGGGCCGGGGGAGACCCAGTACTTC. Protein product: CASSPDGPGETQYF.

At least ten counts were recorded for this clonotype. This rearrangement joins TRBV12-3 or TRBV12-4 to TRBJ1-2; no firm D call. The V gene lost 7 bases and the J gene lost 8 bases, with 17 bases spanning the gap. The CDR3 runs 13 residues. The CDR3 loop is CASIIPPREGYTF. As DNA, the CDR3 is TGTGCCAGCATTATCCCCCCCAGAGAGGGCTACACCTTC.

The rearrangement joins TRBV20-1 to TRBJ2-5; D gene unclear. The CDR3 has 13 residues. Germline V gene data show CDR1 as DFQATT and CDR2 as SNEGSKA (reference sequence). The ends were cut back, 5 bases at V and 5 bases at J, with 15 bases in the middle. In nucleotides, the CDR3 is TGCAGTGCTGGCGAACGCCAAAGGGAGACCCAGTACTTC. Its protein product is CSAGERQRETQYF.

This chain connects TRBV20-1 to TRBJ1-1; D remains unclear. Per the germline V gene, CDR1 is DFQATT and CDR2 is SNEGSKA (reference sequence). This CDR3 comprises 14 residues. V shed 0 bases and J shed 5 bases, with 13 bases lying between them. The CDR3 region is CSARDRGTATEAFF. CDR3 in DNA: TGCAGTGCTAGAGATCGAGGCACCGCGACTGAAGCTTTCTTT.

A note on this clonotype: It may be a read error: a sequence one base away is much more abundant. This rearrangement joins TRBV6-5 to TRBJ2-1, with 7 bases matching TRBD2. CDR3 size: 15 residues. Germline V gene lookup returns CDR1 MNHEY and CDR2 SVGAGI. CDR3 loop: CAGSHLRGRDNEQFF. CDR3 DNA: TGTGCCGGCAGCCACCTCCGGGGGAGGGACAATGAGCAGTTCTTC.

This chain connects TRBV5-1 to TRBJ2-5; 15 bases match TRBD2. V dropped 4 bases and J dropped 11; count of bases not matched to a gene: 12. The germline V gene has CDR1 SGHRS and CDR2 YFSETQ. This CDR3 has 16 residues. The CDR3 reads CASSEGLAGGQGEQYF. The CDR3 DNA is TGCGCCAGCAGCGAAGGACTAGCGGGGGGGCAGGGTGAGCAGTACTTC.

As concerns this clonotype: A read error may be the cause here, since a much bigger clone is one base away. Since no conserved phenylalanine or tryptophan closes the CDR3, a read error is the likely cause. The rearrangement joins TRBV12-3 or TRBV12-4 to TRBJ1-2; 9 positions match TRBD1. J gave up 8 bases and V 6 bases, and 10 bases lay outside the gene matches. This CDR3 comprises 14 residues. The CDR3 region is CASSSLGTGQGYTL. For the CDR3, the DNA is TGTGCCAGCAGCTCTCTGGGGACAGGGCAGGGCTACACCCTC.

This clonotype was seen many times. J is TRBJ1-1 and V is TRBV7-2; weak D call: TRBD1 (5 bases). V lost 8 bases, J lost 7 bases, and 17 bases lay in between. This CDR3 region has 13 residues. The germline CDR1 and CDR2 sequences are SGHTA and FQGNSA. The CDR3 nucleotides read TGTGCCAGCGGTCGGGACCGAAGGGGTGAAGCTTTCTTT. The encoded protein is CASGRDRRGEAFF.

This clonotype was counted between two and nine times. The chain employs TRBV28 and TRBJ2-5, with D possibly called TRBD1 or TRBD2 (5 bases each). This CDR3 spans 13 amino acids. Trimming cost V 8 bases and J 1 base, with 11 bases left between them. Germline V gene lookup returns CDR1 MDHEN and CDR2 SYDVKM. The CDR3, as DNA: TGTGCCAGCCGTGAGGGGCGCCAAGAGACCCAGTACTTC. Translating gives CASREGRQETQYF.

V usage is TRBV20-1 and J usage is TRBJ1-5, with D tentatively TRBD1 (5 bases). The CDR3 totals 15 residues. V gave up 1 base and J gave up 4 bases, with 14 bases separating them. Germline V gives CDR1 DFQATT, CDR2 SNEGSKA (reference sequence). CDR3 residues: CSARVGAMWNQPQHF. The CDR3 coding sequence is TGCAGTGCTAGAGTCGGGGCCATGTGGAATCAGCCCCAGCATTTT.

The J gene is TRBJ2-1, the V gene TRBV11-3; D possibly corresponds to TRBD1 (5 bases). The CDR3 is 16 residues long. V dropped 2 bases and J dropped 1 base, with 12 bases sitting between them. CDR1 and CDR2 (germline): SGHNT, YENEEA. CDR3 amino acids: CASSLKGISSYNEQFF. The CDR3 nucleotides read TGTGCCAGCAGCTTAAAGGGGATCTCTTCCTACAATGAGCAGTTCTTC. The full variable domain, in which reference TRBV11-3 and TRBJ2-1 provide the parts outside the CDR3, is EAGVVQSPRYKIIEKKQPVAFWCNPISGHNTLYWYLQNLGQGPELLIRYENEEAVDDSQLPKDRFSAERLKGVDSTLKIQPAELGDSAVYLCASSLKGISSYNEQFFGPGTRLTVL.